The entry below gives a single T cell receptor beta chain sequence along with its context. Germline loops: CDR1 SNHLY, CDR2 FYNNEI. The CDR3 totals 13 residues. V gave up 6 bases and J gave up 10 bases, with 13 bases separating them. The source of the sample is a study of T cell changes during pregnancy in multiple sclerosis. Data came from immunoSEQ multiplex PCR; TCRdb stores just in-frame clones and leaves some out. The repertoire has about 42,000 clones, around 96% of them found once; the top ten carry about 0.89%. The receptor was isolated from a female donor with multiple sclerosis, enrolled in a pregnancy study. The source was peripheral blood, collected in the second trimester of pregnancy. The chain joins TRBV2 to TRBJ1-6, with D perhaps TRBD1 (5 bases). DNA for the CDR3: TGTGCCAGCAGACGGGGACGGGGGTCACCCCTCCACTTT. The encoded protein is CASRRGRGSPLHF. Using reference TRBV2 and TRBJ1-6 for the parts outside the CDR3, the full variable domain is EPEVTQTPSHQVTQMGQEVILRCVPISNHLYFYWYRQILGQKVEFLVSFYNNEISEKSEIFDDQFSVERPDGSNFTLKIRSTKLEDSAMYFCASRRGRGSPLHFGNGTRLTVT.